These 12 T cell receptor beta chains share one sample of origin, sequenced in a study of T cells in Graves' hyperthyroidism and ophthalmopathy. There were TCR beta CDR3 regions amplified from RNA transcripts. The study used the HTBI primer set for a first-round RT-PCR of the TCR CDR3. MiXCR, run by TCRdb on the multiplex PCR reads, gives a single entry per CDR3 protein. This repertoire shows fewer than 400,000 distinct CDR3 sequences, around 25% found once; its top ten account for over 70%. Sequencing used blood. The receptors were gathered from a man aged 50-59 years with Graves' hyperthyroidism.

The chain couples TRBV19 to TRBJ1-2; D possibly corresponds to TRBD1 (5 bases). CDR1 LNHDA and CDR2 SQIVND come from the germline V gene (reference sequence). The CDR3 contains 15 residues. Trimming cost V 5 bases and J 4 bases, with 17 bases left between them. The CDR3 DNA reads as TGTGCCAGTAGTGACGGCCCCTTTCAGGGCTATGGCTACACCTTC. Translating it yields CASSDGPFQGYGYTF. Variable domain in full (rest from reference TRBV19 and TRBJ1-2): DGGITQSPKYLFRKEGQNVTLSCEQNLNHDAMYWYRQDPGQGLRLIYYSQIVNDFQKGDIAEGYSVSREKKESFPLTVTSAQKNPTAFYLCASSDGPFQGYGYTFGSGTRLTVV.

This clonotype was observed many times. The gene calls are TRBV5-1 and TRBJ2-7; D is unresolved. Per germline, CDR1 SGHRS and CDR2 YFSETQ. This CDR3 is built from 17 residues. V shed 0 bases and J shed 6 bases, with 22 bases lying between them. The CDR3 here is CASSLVLGTPDSREQYF. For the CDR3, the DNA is TGCGCCAGCAGCTTGGTTTTAGGAACTCCGGATTCTCGCGAGCAGTACTTC.

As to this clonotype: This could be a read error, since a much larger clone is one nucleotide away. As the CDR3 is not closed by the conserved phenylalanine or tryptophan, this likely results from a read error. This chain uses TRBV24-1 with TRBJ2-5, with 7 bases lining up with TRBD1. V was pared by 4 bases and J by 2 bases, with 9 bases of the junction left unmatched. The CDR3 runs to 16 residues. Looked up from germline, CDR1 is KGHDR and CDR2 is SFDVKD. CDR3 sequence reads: CATSDPGTALQETQYS. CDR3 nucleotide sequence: TGTGCCACCAGTGACCCCGGGACAGCGCTACAAGAGACCCAGTACTCC.

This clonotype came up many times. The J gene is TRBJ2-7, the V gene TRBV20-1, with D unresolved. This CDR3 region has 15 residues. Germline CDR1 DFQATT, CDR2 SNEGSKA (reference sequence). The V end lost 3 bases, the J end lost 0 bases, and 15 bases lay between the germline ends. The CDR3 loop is CSASGLQRSSYEQYF. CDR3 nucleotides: TGCAGTGCTAGTGGTCTACAGAGGAGCTCCTACGAGCAGTACTTC.

The CDR3 reads CASSLEGTTHHEQYF. DNA for the CDR3: TGTGCCAGCAGCTTAGAGGGGACTACCCACCACGAGCAGTACTTC. The chain carries TRBV7-2 and TRBJ2-7, with 7 nucleotides matching TRBD2. Losses at the gene ends were 1 base for V and 5 bases for J; bases not matched to a gene: 8. Germline CDR1 reads SGHTA; CDR2 reads FQGNSA. There are 15 residues in the CDR3.

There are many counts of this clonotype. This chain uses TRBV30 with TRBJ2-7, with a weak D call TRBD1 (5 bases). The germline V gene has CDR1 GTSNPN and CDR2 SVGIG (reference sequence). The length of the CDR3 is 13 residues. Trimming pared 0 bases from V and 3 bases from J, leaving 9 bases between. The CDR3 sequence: CAWSVQANYEQYF. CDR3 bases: TGTGCCTGGAGTGTACAGGCTAACTACGAGCAGTACTTC.

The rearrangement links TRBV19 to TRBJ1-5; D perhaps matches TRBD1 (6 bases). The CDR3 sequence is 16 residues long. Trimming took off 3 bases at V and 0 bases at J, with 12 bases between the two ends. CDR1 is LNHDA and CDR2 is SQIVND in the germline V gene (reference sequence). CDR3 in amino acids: CASSIQTGPSNQPQHF. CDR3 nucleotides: TGTGCCAGTAGTATCCAGACAGGCCCTAGCAATCAGCCCCAGCATTTT.

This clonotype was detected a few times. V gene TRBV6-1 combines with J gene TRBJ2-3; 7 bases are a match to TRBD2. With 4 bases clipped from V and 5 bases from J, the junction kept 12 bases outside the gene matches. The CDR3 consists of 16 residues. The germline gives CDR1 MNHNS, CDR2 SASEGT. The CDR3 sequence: CASSATGTIAGDTQYF. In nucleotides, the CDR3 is TGTGCCAGCAGTGCGACCGGGACTATAGCTGGAGATACGCAGTATTTT.

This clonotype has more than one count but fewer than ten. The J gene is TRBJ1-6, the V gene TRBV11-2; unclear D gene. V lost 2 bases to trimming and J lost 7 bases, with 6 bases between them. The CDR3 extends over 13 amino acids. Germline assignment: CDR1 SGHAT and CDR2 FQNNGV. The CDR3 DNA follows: TGTGCCAGCAGCTTAAGGTCAAATTCACCCCTCCACTTT. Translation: CASSLRSNSPLHF.

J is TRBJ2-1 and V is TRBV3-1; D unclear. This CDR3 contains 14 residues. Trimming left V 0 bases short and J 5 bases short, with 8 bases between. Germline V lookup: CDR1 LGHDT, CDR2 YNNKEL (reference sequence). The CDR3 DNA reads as TGTGCCAGCAGCCAAGATCTTGGGAACAATGAGCAGTTCTTC. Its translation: CASSQDLGNNEQFF.

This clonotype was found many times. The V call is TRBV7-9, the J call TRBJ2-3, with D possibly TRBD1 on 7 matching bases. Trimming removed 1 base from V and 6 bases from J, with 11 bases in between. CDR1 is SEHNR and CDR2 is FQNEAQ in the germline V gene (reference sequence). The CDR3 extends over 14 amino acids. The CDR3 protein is CASSLGQGGDTQYF. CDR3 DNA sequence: TGTGCCAGCAGCTTAGGACAGGGAGGTGATACGCAGTATTTT. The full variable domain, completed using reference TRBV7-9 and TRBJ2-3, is DTGVSQNPRHKITKRGQNVTFRCDPISEHNRLYWYRQTLGQGPEFLTYFQNEAQLEKSRLLSDRFSAERPKGSFSTLEIQRTEQGDSAMYLCASSLGQGGDTQYFGPGTRLTVL.

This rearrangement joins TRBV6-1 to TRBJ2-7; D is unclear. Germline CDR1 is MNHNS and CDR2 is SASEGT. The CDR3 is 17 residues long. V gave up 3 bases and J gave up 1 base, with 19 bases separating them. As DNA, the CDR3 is TGTGCCAGCAGTGAGAGATTGGCCAGTTGGGAATCCTACGAGCAGTACTTC. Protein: CASSERLASWESYEQYF.